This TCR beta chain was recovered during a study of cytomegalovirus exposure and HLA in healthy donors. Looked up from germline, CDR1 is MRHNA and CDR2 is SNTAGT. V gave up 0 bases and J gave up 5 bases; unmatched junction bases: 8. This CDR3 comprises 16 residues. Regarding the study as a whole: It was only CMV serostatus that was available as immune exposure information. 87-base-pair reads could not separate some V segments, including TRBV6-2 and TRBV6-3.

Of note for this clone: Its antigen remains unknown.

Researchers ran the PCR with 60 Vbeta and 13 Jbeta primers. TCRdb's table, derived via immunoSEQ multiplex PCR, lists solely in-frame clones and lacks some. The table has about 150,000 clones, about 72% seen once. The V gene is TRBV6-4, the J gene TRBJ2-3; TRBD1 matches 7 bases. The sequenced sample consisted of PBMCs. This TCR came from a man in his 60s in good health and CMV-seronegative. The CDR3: CASSDSNRGLIDTQYF. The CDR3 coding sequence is TGTGCCAGCAGTGACTCTAACAGGGGTTTAATAGATACGCAGTATTTT.